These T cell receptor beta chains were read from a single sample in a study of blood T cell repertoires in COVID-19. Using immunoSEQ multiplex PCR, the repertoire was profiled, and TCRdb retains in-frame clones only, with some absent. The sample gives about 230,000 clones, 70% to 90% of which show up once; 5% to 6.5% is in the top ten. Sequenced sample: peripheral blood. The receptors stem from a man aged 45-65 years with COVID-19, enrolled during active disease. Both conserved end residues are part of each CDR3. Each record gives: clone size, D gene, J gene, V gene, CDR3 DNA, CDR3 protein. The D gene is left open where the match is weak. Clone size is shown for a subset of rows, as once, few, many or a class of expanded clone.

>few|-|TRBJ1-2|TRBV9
TGTGCCAGCAGCGTACTTGGGGGCGGCTACACCTTC
CASSVLGGGYTF
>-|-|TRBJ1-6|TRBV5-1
TGCGCCAGCAGTTCCGGGATAGGGGGCTCCTATAATTCACCCCTCCACTTT
CASSSGIGGSYNSPLHF
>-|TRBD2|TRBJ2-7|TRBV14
TGTGCCAGCAGCCAAACTAGGACTAGCGGGGTTTACGAGCAGTACTTC
CASSQTRTSGVYEQYF
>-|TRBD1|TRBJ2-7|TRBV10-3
TGTGCCGCCTCACGGGACAGGACGTACGAGCAGTACTTC
CAASRDRTYEQYF
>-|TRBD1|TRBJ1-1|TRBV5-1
TGCGCCAGCAGCTTGGGACAGGGGAAATTAAACACTGAAGCTTTCTTT
CASSLGQGKLNTEAFF
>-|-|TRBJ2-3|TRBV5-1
TGCGCCAGCAGCTTGGGATCGGGCAGGGGAGATACGCAGTATTTT
CASSLGSGRGDTQYF
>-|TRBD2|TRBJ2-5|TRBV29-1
TGCAGCGCCGTGACTAGCGGCTTGGGGGGGACCCAGTACTTC
CSAVTSGLGGTQYF
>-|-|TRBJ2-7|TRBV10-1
TGCGCCAGCAGTGAACTAGTATCGGGTGAGCAGTACTTC
CASSELVSGEQYF
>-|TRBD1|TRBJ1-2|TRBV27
TGTGCCAGCAGTTTATCCCGGACAGGCGGGAACTATGGCTACACCTTC
CASSLSRTGGNYGYTF
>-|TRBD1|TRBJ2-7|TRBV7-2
TGTGCCAGCAGCTTAGTTGACAGGGTTGCCTTCTACTTC
CASSLVDRVAFYF
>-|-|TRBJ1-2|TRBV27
TGTGCCAGCAGTGGGCAGAATTACTATGGCTACACCTTC
CASSGQNYYGYTF
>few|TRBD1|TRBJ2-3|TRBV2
TGTGCCAGCAGCTCACAGGGGGCCGATACGCAGTATTTT
CASSSQGADTQYF
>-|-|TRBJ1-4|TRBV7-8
TGTGCCAGCAGCTTAGGGTCCGGGGAAAAACTGTTTTTT
CASSLGSGEKLFF
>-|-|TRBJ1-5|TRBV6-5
TGTGCCAGTGTCCAGGGAAATCAGCCCCAGCATTTT
CASVQGNQPQHF
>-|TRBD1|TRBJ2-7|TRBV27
TGTGCCAGCAGTCTAAGGGGACAGGGGGCTTACGAGCAGTACTTC
CASSLRGQGAYEQYF
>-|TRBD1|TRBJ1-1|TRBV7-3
TGTGCCAGCAGCTCAGGACAGGGGGCCACTGAAGCTTTCTTT
CASSSGQGATEAFF
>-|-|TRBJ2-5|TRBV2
TGTGCCACGCAGTGGAGGGGGGGCCGTTTAGAGACCCAGTACTTC
CATQWRGGRLETQYF
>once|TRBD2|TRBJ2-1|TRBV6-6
TGTGCCAGCAGCGACTCAGGGCTAGCGGGGGGGGTATCCTACAATGAGCAGTTCTTC
CASSDSGLAGGVSYNEQFF
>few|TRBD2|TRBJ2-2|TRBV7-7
TGTGCTAGCAGCTCCGGGACTAGCACCGGGGAGCTGTTTTTT
CASSSGTSTGELFF
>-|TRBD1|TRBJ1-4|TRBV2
TGTGCCAGCAGCGAAGGACAGGGCGGTTATGAAAAACTGTTTTTT
CASSEGQGGYEKLFF
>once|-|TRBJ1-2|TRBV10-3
TGTGCCATCAGTGGGTCTACATCGAGAAGAGGCTATGGCTACACCTTC
CAISGSTSRRGYGYTF
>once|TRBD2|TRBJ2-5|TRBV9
TGTGCCAGCAGCGTAGGGGGACTAGCAGGTGGGGAGACCCAGTACTTC
CASSVGGLAGGETQYF
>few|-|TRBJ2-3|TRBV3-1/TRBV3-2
TGTGCCAGCAGCCAAGCTACAGGTTACACAGATACGCAGTATTTT
CASSQATGYTDTQYF
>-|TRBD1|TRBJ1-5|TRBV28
TGTGCCAGCAGTTCCGTGACAGGGGGACATCAGCCCCAGCATTTT
CASSSVTGGHQPQHF
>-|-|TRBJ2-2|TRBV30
TGTGCATCACAGGGTTCACCCACCGGGGAGCTGTTTTTT
CASQGSPTGELFF
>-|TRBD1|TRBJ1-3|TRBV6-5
TGTGCCAGCAGTCACGACAGGGGAGGAAACACCATATATTTT
CASSHDRGGNTIYF
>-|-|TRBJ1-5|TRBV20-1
TGCAGTGCTAGTCCCACAGGTCGTGGCAATCAGCCCCAGCATTTT
CSASPTGRGNQPQHF
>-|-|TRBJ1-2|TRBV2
TGTGCCAGCAGTGAAATAGTTTTCTACACCTTC
CASSEIVFYTF
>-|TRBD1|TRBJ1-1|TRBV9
TGTGCCAGCACCCCGACAGGGGGGAACACTGAAGCTTTCTTT
CASTPTGGNTEAFF
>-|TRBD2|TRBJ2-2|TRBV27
TGTGCCAGCAGTTTCAGCGGGGTTACGAACACCGGGGAGCTGTTTTTT
CASSFSGVTNTGELFF
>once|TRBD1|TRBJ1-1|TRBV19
TGTGCCAGTAAATCCGGGACAGGGTTGAACACTGAAGCTTTCTTT
CASKSGTGLNTEAFF
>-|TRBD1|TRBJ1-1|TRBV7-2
TGTGCCAGCAGCTTAGTACCTCCCCCGTCTGGGACAGATGCTTTCTTT
CASSLVPPPSGTDAFF
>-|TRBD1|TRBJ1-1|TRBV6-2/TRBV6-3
TGTGCCAGCAGTTTCAAGACAGGGTGGTACACTGAAGCTTTCTTT
CASSFKTGWYTEAFF
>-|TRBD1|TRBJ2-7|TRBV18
TGTGCCAGCTCACCGAAGGACAGGAGCTCCTACGAGCAGTACTTC
CASSPKDRSSYEQYF
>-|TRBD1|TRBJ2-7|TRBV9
TGTGCCAGCAGCCCCTCAGACAGGGAACAAACTTACGAGCAGTACTTC
CASSPSDREQTYEQYF
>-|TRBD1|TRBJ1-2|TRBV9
TGTGCCAGCAGCGTAGGGGCAGGGGGTACTGGCTACACCTTC
CASSVGAGGTGYTF
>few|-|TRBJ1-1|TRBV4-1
TGCGCCAGCAGCCAAGATGGGTACGGCGCAGGGGTGGCTTTCTTT
CASSQDGYGAGVAFF
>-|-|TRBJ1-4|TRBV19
TGTGCCAGTAGTCCCAGGGTTGGGCACGTGGGAGAAAAACTGTTTTTT
CASSPRVGHVGEKLFF
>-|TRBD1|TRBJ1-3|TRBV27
TGTGCCAGCAGTATCGACAGGGGACACACCATATATTTT
CASSIDRGHTIYF
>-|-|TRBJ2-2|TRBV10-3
TGTGCCATCAGTGAGCCTAGGGGGGGGGAGCTGTTTTTT
CAISEPRGGELFF
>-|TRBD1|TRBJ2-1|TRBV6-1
TGTGCCAGCAGTGAGGTAGGGACAGGGAACTACAATGAGCAGTTCTTC
CASSEVGTGNYNEQFF
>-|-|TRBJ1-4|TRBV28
TGTGCCAGCAGAATTACAGGGAGAGTGGCTAATGAAAAACTGTTTTTT
CASRITGRVANEKLFF
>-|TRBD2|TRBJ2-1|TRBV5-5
TGTGCCAGCAGCTCGCCGACTAGCGGGGGGCACAATGAGCAGTTCTTC
CASSSPTSGGHNEQFF
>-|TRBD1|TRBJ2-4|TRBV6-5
TGTGCCAGCAGGCCACCGACAGGGGTGGCAAACATTCAGTACTTC
CASRPPTGVANIQYF
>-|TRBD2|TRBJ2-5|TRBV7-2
TGTGCCAGCAGCTATGGGGGGACTAGTATGGAGACCCAGTACTTC
CASSYGGTSMETQYF
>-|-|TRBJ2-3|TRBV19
TGTGCCAGTAGTACCTACAGGGCCGAGGATACGCAGTATTTT
CASSTYRAEDTQYF
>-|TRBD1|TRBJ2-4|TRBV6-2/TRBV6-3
TGTGCCAGCAGCCCACACGGGACAGGGCGCAACATTCAGTACTTC
CASSPHGTGRNIQYF
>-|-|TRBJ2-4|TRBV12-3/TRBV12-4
TGTGCCAGCACCCTAGACAGACAAAACATTCAGTACTTC
CASTLDRQNIQYF
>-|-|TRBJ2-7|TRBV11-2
TGTGCCAGCAGCTCATGGTACGGGGGGCGCCCTCTTAGCTCCTACGAGCAGTACTTC
CASSSWYGGRPLSSYEQYF
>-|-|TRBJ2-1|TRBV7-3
TGTGCCAGCAGCAACGACAGACTTAGCAATGAGCAGTTCTTC
CASSNDRLSNEQFF
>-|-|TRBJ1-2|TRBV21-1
TGTGCCAGCAGCAAATTTGAGGTATGTGGCTACACCTTC
CASSKFEVCGYTF
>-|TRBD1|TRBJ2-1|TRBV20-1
TGCAGTGCTGAACGACAGGGTACGAGGTTCTTC
CSAERQGTRFF
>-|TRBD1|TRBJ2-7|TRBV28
TGTGCCAGCAGTTTGGGGACAGACTACGAGCAGTACTTC
CASSLGTDYEQYF
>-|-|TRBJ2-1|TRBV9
TGTGCCAGCAGCGTAGGGGGGGTCCCCTCCTACAATGAGCAGTTCTTC
CASSVGGVPSYNEQFF
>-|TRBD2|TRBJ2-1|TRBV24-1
TGTGCCACCAGTGGCGTTAGCGGGGGGGCGGGTAATGAGCAGTTCTTC
CATSGVSGGAGNEQFF
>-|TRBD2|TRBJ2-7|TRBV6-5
TGTGCCAGCAGCAGCGTGGGGGGGTACGAGCAGTACTTC
CASSSVGGYEQYF
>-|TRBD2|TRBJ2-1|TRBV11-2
TGTGCCAGCAGCTTAGTGGCGGGGGGCCCGTACAATGAGCAGTTCTTC
CASSLVAGGPYNEQFF
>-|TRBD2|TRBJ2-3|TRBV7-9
TGTGCCAGCAGCCTAGCGGGGGGTCTCAGCACAGATACGCAGTATTTT
CASSLAGGLSTDTQYF
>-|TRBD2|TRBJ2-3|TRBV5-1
TGCGCCAGCAGCTTGGGGACTAGCGGTAGCACAGATACGCAGTATTTT
CASSLGTSGSTDTQYF
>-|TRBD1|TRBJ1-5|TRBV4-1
TGCGCCAGCAGCCAAGATCAGGGGGGTGGCAATCAGCCCCAGCATTTT
CASSQDQGGGNQPQHF